Below are 21 T cell receptor beta chains sequenced from a single sample in a study of T cells after posttransplantation cyclophosphamide (dated by TCRdb to about 2016). Library method: the immunoSEQ multiplex PCR assay. Sourced from immuneACCESS, this table was stored by TCRdb with only in-frame sequences that have V and J called. A share of the clones is absent; for the studies checked, an unresolved V gene accounts for under half, and the remainder has no known explanation. This sample contains over 45,000 clones, none of which is a singleton. The ten largest account for roughly 2% of the sample. The sample was PBMCs. Receptors originate from a man in his forties or fifties in good health, CMV-negative, and a related stem cell transplant donor.

This clone has ten or more counts. The chain is built from TRBV11-3 and TRBJ2-1, with 10 bases matching TRBD2. V dropped 1 base and J dropped 4; count of bases not matched to a gene: 4. CDR1 is SGHNT and CDR2 is YENEEA in the germline V gene. CDR3 length equals 16 residues. This CDR3 is CASSLGRTSGYNEQFF. The CDR3 coding sequence is TGTGCCAGCAGCTTAGGCCGGACTAGCGGTTACAATGAGCAGTTCTTC.

In this sample, this clone turned up many times. The genes are TRBV2 and TRBJ1-2; no definite D call. The CDR3 covers 13 residues. The germline V and J ends were trimmed by 3 bases and 4 bases, with 9 bases remaining between them. Germline V gene sequence: CDR1 SNHLY, CDR2 FYNNEI. CDR3: CASSDRPIYGYTF. CDR3 nucleotides: TGTGCCAGCAGTGACCGCCCTATCTATGGCTACACCTTC.

There are many counts of this clone. V gene TRBV28 combines with J gene TRBJ1-1, with D perhaps matching TRBD1 (5 bases). CDR1 is MDHEN and CDR2 is SYDVKM in the germline V gene. The CDR3 loop spans 13 amino acids. V was trimmed by 3 bases and J by 3 bases, leaving 8 bases between them. In DNA form, the CDR3 reads TGTGCCAGCAGTTTTCAAGGGGACACTGAAGCTTTCTTT. It is translated as CASSFQGDTEAFF.

This clone was seen at least ten times. V usage is TRBV9 and J usage is TRBJ2-7; 10 bases agree with TRBD1. Per germline, CDR1 SGDLS and CDR2 YYNGEE. Trimming removed 4 bases from V and 6 bases from J; junction bases left unmatched: 7. The CDR3 contains 14 residues. In DNA form, the CDR3 reads TGTGCCAGCAGCTTGGACAGGGGGGAAGGCGAGCAGTACTTC. It translates to CASSLDRGEGEQYF.

This clone has ten or more counts. The chain is built from TRBV2 and TRBJ2-7, with D perhaps TRBD1 (7 bases). The CDR3 is 13 amino acids. The germline V gene encodes CDR1 SNHLY and CDR2 FYNNEI. CDR3 in DNA: TGTGCTTCGCGGAGGGGGCTCACCTACGAGCAGTACTTC. Its translation is CASRRGLTYEQYF.

This clone was seen repeatedly, ten times or more. This rearrangement joins TRBV10-3 to TRBJ1-4; D is possibly TRBD1 (6 bases). Trimming removed 3 bases from V and 8 bases from J, with 13 bases in between. CDR3 length: 14 amino acids. Germline lookup yields CDR1 ENHRY and CDR2 SYGVKD. In DNA, the CDR3 is TGTGCCATCAGTGATCAGGGGTCAGGGGAAAAACTGTTTTTT. Its protein product is CAISDQGSGEKLFF.

This clone was recorded at least ten times. The rearrangement uses TRBV28 and TRBJ2-7; D may be TRBD1 (6 bases). Germline lookup yields CDR1 MDHEN and CDR2 SYDVKM. The CDR3 has 13 residues. The V and J ends lost 3 bases and 5 bases respectively, with 11 bases between them. The CDR3 DNA is TGTGCCAGCAGTTTTGACAGGCTTGACGAGCAGTACTTC. Its protein is CASSFDRLDEQYF.

This clone came up many times. V gene TRBV5-1 combines with J gene TRBJ2-7, with D possibly TRBD1 on 6 matching bases. CDR3 size: 15 residues. Germline V lookup: CDR1 SGHRS, CDR2 YFSETQ. The V and J ends lost 4 bases and 2 bases respectively, with 16 bases between them. CDR3 sequence reads: CASSQGTLGAYEQYF. In DNA, the CDR3 is TGCGCCAGCAGCCAGGGGACCCTAGGGGCCTACGAGCAGTACTTC.

This clone has at least ten counts. The chain couples TRBV28 to TRBJ2-2; D unresolved. CDR1 and CDR2 from the germline V gene are MDHEN and SYDVKM. This CDR3 spans 12 amino acids. Trimming took off 7 bases at V and 1 base at J, with 4 bases between the two ends. The chain's CDR3 is CASTENTGELFF. As DNA, the CDR3 is TGTGCCAGCACAGAGAACACCGGGGAGCTGTTTTTT.

There are many counts of this clone. The rearrangement uses TRBV5-1 and TRBJ2-5, with D possibly being TRBD1 (6 bases). The CDR3 runs to 16 residues. Germline CDR1 and CDR2: SGHRS and YFSETQ. The ends were cut back, 0 bases at V and 5 bases at J, with 17 bases in the middle. CDR3 DNA: TGCGCCAGCAGCTTGGCCGGGATGGGGGCCCTGGAGACCCAGTACTTC. Translating gives CASSLAGMGALETQYF. The full variable domain, its missing parts supplied by reference TRBV5-1 and TRBJ2-5, is KAGVTQTPRYLIKTRGQQVTLSCSPISGHRSVSWYQQTPGQGLQFLFEYFSETQRNKGNFPGRFSGRQFSNSRSEMNVSTLELGDSALYLCASSLAGMGALETQYFGPGTRLLVL.

This clone was seen a handful of times. The chain couples TRBV27 to TRBJ1-5, with 8 bases that match TRBD1. The junction had 16 bases not matched to a gene; V was cut back by 3 bases and J by 0 bases. This CDR3 region has 20 residues. Germline V CDR1 and CDR2: MNHEY, SMNVEV (reference sequence). In DNA form, the CDR3 reads TGTGCCAGCAGTTTCCAGGACAGGGATCTAATTCGAAATAGCAATCAGCCCCAGCATTTT. This codes for CASSFQDRDLIRNSNQPQHF.

This clone came up many times. The chain employs TRBV28 and TRBJ2-7; a possible D gene is TRBD2 (6 bases). The CDR3 covers 12 residues. Germline V gene sequence: CDR1 MDHEN, CDR2 SYDVKM. Trimming left V 7 bases short and J 4 bases short, with 11 bases between. CDR3 in amino acids: CASKSSGYEQYF. The CDR3, as DNA: TGTGCCAGCAAATCGAGCGGGTACGAGCAGTACTTC.

This clone was counted many times. The rearrangement joins TRBV7-6 to TRBJ1-5; the D gene is possibly TRBD1 (6 bases). CDR1 is SGHVS and CDR2 is FNYEAQ in the germline V gene. V was clipped by 5 bases and J by 5 bases, with 10 bases between them. The CDR3 runs 13 residues. CDR3 in DNA: TGTGCCAGCAGCCAAAACAGGGATCAGCCCCAGCATTTT. Protein product: CASSQNRDQPQHF.

This clone was counted many times. The V call is TRBV6-4, the J call TRBJ1-3, with 8 bases lining up with TRBD1. V lost 1 base, J lost 11 bases, and 1 base stayed unmatched. Per the germline V gene, CDR1 is MRHNA and CDR2 is SNTAGT. This CDR3 comprises 12 residues. This CDR3 reads CASSDLQGAIYF. In DNA, the CDR3 is TGTGCCAGCAGTGACTTACAGGGGGCCATATATTTT.

This clone was counted many times. The rearrangement links TRBV6-5 to TRBJ1-5; 8 positions match TRBD1. The V gene's germline CDR1 is MNHEY and CDR2 SVGAGI. CDR3 length: 14 amino acids. V shed 6 bases, J shed 6 bases, and the junction held 7 bases outside the gene matches. The CDR3 spells CASRLTGEGQPQHF. The CDR3 DNA reads TGTGCCAGCAGGCTGACAGGGGAGGGTCAGCCCCAGCATTTT.

This clone was observed at least ten times. This chain joins TRBV25-1 and TRBJ2-3; maybe TRBD1 (6 bases). This CDR3 has 15 amino acids. Trimming took off 6 bases at V and 0 bases at J, with 13 bases between the two ends. Germline loops: CDR1 MGHDK, CDR2 SYGVNS. The CDR3 reads CASSPGQRSTDTQYF. CDR3 nucleotides: TGTGCCAGCAGCCCGGGACAACGAAGCACAGATACGCAGTATTTT.

In its sample, this clone was seen many times. J is TRBJ2-1 and V is TRBV10-3; TRBD1 matches 9 bases. V gave up 5 bases and J gave up 3 bases; unmatched junction bases: 11. There are 17 residues in the CDR3. CDR1 and CDR2 (germline): ENHRY, SYGVKD. As DNA, the CDR3 is TGTGCCATCAGTCCCGGGACAGGGAAGGGGAGCTACAATGAGCAGTTCTTC. Its translation: CAISPGTGKGSYNEQFF.

This clone has ten or more counts. V gene TRBV7-2 combines with J gene TRBJ2-2; 11 nucleotides agree with TRBD2. This CDR3 has 18 amino acids. The germline gives CDR1 SGHTA, CDR2 FQGNSA. The V gene end was trimmed by 1 base and the J gene end by 3 bases; junction bases not matched to a gene: 7. The CDR3 nucleotides are TGTGCCAGCAGCTTAGGTAGACTAGCGGGAATAGACACCGGGGAGCTGTTTTTT. Translated: CASSLGRLAGIDTGELFF. Full variable domain (rest looked up from reference TRBV7-2 and TRBJ2-2): GAGVSQSPSNKVTEKGKDVELRCDPISGHTALYWYRQSLGQGLEFLIYFQGNSAPDKSGLPSDRFSAERTGGSVSTLTIQRTQQEDSAVYLCASSLGRLAGIDTGELFFGEGSRLTVL.

This clone was observed many times. This rearrangement joins TRBV2 to TRBJ2-5, with 7 bases fitting TRBD1. Germline V gives CDR1 SNHLY, CDR2 FYNNEI. This CDR3 has 11 residues. V trimming: 7 bases; J trimming: 4 bases; junction bases outside the gene matches: 0. CDR3 sequence reads: CASKGAETQYF. In DNA, the CDR3 is TGTGCCAGCAAGGGGGCAGAGACCCAGTACTTC.

This clone was found many times. The chain joins TRBV27 to TRBJ2-2; no reliable D call. CDR3 size: 12 residues. Trimming stripped 3 bases from V and 6 bases from J, with 5 bases between. The germline V gene encodes CDR1 MNHEY and CDR2 SMNVEV (reference sequence). The CDR3 sequence: CASSLSSGELFF. CDR3 bases: TGTGCCAGCAGTTTGTCGTCCGGGGAGCTGTTTTTT.

This clone was counted ten times or more. This chain connects TRBV28 to TRBJ2-1, with 11 bases that match TRBD2. CDR1 and CDR2 (germline): MDHEN, SYDVKM. V lost 7 bases and J lost 6; bases outside the gene matches: 14. The CDR3 sequence is 17 residues long. CDR3 sequence: CASIRRASGRIFNEQFF. The CDR3 DNA follows: TGTGCCAGCATCCGGAGGGCTAGCGGGAGGATTTTCAATGAGCAGTTCTTC.